This TCR beta chain was sequenced during a study of blood T cell repertoires in COVID-19. This clone has only one observation. Assay: immunoSEQ multiplex PCR; the TCRdb copy retains only in-frame clones and omits some. The sample carries about 68,000 clones, more than 85% recorded once. CDR3 length: 14 residues. Trimming removed 5 bases from V and 7 bases from J, with 18 bases in between. The germline CDR1 and CDR2 sequences are SNHLY and FYNNEI. The chain couples TRBV2 to TRBJ2-7, with D possibly being TRBD1 (5 bases). The origin of this receptor is a man between 40 and 49 years old with COVID-19, enrolled during active disease. The specimen was peripheral blood. CDR3 sequence: CASSRQRSNREQYF. CDR3 in DNA: TGTGCCAGCAGTCGACAGAGATCAAATCGGGAGCAGTACTTC.